These 17 T cell receptor beta chains originate from one sample sequenced in a study of T cell responses to AZD1222 COVID-19 vaccine. Clones were read by immunoSEQ multiplex PCR, and TCRdb kept only the in-frame ones, dropping some. The sample consists of around 85,000 clones, around 86% of them appearing once. This specimen was peripheral blood, taken on day 0 of AZD1222 vaccination. All receptors come from an adult in good health.

V is TRBV10-3 and J is TRBJ2-7; D unclear. CDR1 is ENHRY, CDR2 SYGVKD, per germline. Trimming removed 6 bases from V and 2 bases from J, with 14 bases in between. CDR3 length: 14 residues. The CDR3 region is CAIRTGRAAYEQYF. The DNA of the CDR3 is TGTGCCATCAGAACCGGACGGGCAGCCTACGAGCAGTACTTC.

The chain has TRBV5-5 and TRBJ2-7, with 7 bases aligning to TRBD2. CDR3 length: 11 residues. J lost 7 bases, V lost 4 bases, and 2 bases had no gene match. The V gene's germline CDR1 is SGHKS and CDR2 YYEKEE (reference sequence). CDR3 sequence reads: CASSPGGEQYF. CDR3 sequence (DNA): TGTGCCAGCAGCCCCGGGGGGGAGCAGTACTTC.

The chain links TRBV5-8 to TRBJ1-2; 8 positions agree with TRBD1. The V gene's germline CDR1 is SGHTS and CDR2 YDEGEE. The CDR3 runs 15 residues. V dropped 0 bases and J dropped 2; count of bases not matched to a gene: 3. CDR3 nucleotide sequence: TGTGCCAGCAGCTTGGAGGACAGGGTGAACTATGGCTACACCTTC. This translates into CASSLEDRVNYGYTF.

The chain carries TRBV7-2 and TRBJ2-3, with TRBD1 matching over 7 bases. V shed 0 bases, J shed 5 bases, and the junction held 5 bases outside the gene matches. The V gene's germline CDR1 is SGHTA and CDR2 FQGNSA. The CDR3 is made up of 15 amino acids. As DNA, the CDR3 is TGTGCCAGCAGCTTAGCAGGGGGCACGGGAGATACGCAGTATTTT. This encodes CASSLAGGTGDTQYF. Full variable domain (rest looked up from reference TRBV7-2 and TRBJ2-3): GAGVSQSPSNKVTEKGKDVELRCDPISGHTALYWYRQSLGQGLEFLIYFQGNSAPDKSGLPSDRFSAERTGGSVSTLTIQRTQQEDSAVYLCASSLAGGTGDTQYFGPGTRLTVL.

V gene TRBV30 combines with J gene TRBJ1-2, with 7 bases matching TRBD1. Germline CDR1 and CDR2: GTSNPN and SVGIG (reference sequence). Germline trimming cut 1 base from V and 2 bases from J; bases unmatched to any gene: 7. This CDR3 contains 15 residues. In DNA, the CDR3 is TGTGCCTGGAGTGCCGACAAGACAGGGAACTATGGCTACACCTTC. It encodes CAWSADKTGNYGYTF.

This clone has only one observation. The chain uses TRBV19 and TRBJ1-6; D not resolved. Trimming left V 3 bases short and J 11 bases short, with 17 bases between. From germline, CDR1 is LNHDA and CDR2 SQIVND (reference sequence). The CDR3 loop spans 15 amino acids. CDR3 coding DNA: TGTGCCAGTAGTATGCTCCCCTCAGCCGGGCCACCCCTCCACTTT. It translates to CASSMLPSAGPPLHF.

This clone was seen just once. This chain connects TRBV6-5 to TRBJ1-6; D gene unclear. The CDR3 extends over 14 amino acids. V was pared by 7 bases and J by 6 bases, with 13 bases between. From germline, CDR1 is MNHEY and CDR2 SVGAGI. CDR3 sequence (DNA): TGTGCCAGCACGGGCGGTTATCGTAATTCACCCCTCCACTTT. Its protein product is CASTGGYRNSPLHF.

This clone was seen a few times. V is TRBV4-1 and J is TRBJ2-2, with 10 positions matching TRBD2. Losses at the gene ends were 5 bases for V and 4 bases for J; bases not matched to a gene: 4. The CDR3 contains 15 residues. Per the germline V gene, CDR1 is MGHRA and CDR2 is YSYEKL. CDR3 sequence (DNA): TGCGCCAGCAGCTCGGCTAGCGGGAGCACCGGGGAGCTGTTTTTT. Translation: CASSSASGSTGELFF.

The gene calls are TRBV7-6 and TRBJ1-2; D is ambiguous. V was trimmed by 1 base and J by 8 bases, leaving 11 bases between them. Germline V gene sequence: CDR1 SGHVS, CDR2 FNYEAQ. This CDR3 has 13 residues. The CDR3 loop reads CASSLVALGGYTF. In DNA, the CDR3 is TGTGCCAGCAGCTTAGTCGCGTTGGGGGGCTACACCTTC.

This clone was seen once. The rearrangement links TRBV13 to TRBJ2-7, with 9 bases lining up with TRBD2. V lost 5 bases to trimming and J lost 5 bases; unmatched junction nucleotides: 7. CDR1 and CDR2 from the germline V gene are PRHDT and FYEKMQ (reference sequence). The CDR3 has 14 residues. Written as DNA, the CDR3 is TGTGCCAGCAGCCACGGGACTAGCCGTCACGAGCAGTACTTC. Its protein is CASSHGTSRHEQYF.

The V call is TRBV5-4, the J call TRBJ2-3; 9 nucleotides match TRBD2. The CDR3 is 16 residues long. Germline loops: CDR1 SGHNT, CDR2 YYREEE (reference sequence). Trimming took 4 bases from V and 0 from J; bases not matched to a gene: 6. The chain's CDR3 is CASSISSGASTDTQYF. The CDR3 DNA follows: TGTGCCAGCAGCATCTCTAGCGGGGCTAGCACAGATACGCAGTATTTT.

The chain couples TRBV18 to TRBJ1-1; D unresolved. Trimming took off 4 bases at V and 1 base at J, with 13 bases between the two ends. The CDR3 runs to 15 residues. The germline V gene has CDR1 KGHSH and CDR2 LQKENI. CDR3 DNA: TGTGCCAGCTCACTACCGGGAGGAAAGAACACTGAAGCTTTCTTT. This gives the protein CASSLPGGKNTEAFF. The entire variable domain, with the rest obtained from reference TRBV18 and TRBJ1-1, is as follows: NAGVMQNPRHLVRRRGQEARLRCSPMKGHSHVYWYRQLPEEGLKFMVYLQKENIIDESGMPKERFSAEFPKEGPSILRIQQVVRGDSAAYFCASSLPGGKNTEAFFGQGTRLTVV.

This clone was counted once. The CDR3: CASSESSGVTGELFF. In DNA form, the CDR3 reads TGCGCCAGCAGTGAGTCGTCGGGGGTCACCGGGGAGCTGTTTTTT. The chain links TRBV10-1 to TRBJ2-2, with D possibly being TRBD2 (6 bases). CDR1 is WNHNN and CDR2 is SYGVQD in the germline V gene (reference sequence). CDR3 length: 15 residues. Trimming removed 0 bases from V and 4 bases from J, with 9 bases in between.

This clone was observed a handful of times. The chain couples TRBV5-5 to TRBJ1-5; no clear D gene. Trimming shortened V by 2 bases and J by 0 bases, and 6 bases separated the two germline ends. This CDR3 has 14 residues. CDR1 is SGHKS and CDR2 is YYEKEE in the germline V gene (reference sequence). CDR3 DNA sequence: TGTGCCAGCAGCTTCCGGGGTAGCAATCAGCCCCAGCATTTT. Residues: CASSFRGSNQPQHF.

The sample holds a few counts of this clone. J is TRBJ2-3 and V is TRBV7-9, with D perhaps TRBD2 (6 bases). CDR3 length: 15 amino acids. CDR1 SEHNR and CDR2 FQNEAQ come from the germline V gene (reference sequence). V gave up 2 bases and J gave up 4 bases, with 13 bases separating them. The CDR3 DNA sequence: TGTGCCAGCAGCTTAACTAGCAGGAGATCAGATACGCAGTATTTT. Amino acids: CASSLTSRRSDTQYF.

The rearrangement joins TRBV7-8 to TRBJ1-4, with a possible D match to TRBD1 (6 bases). The V gene lost 5 bases and the J gene lost 7 bases, with 17 bases spanning the gap. Germline V CDR1 and CDR2: SGHVS, FQNEAQ. This CDR3 comprises 15 residues. The CDR3 sequence is CASSREGERGEKLFF. CDR3 DNA: TGTGCCAGCAGCCGAGAGGGGGAAAGGGGTGAAAAACTGTTTTTT.

This clone appeared once. V usage is TRBV11-3 and J usage is TRBJ2-7; possible D gene TRBD1, 6 bases. The CDR3 runs 12 residues. V lost 5 bases and J lost 4, with 9 bases in between. Germline V gene lookup returns CDR1 SGHNT and CDR2 YENEEA. This chain's CDR3 is CASSQDRYEQYF. The CDR3 region has the DNA TGTGCCAGCAGCCAGGACAGATACGAGCAGTACTTC.